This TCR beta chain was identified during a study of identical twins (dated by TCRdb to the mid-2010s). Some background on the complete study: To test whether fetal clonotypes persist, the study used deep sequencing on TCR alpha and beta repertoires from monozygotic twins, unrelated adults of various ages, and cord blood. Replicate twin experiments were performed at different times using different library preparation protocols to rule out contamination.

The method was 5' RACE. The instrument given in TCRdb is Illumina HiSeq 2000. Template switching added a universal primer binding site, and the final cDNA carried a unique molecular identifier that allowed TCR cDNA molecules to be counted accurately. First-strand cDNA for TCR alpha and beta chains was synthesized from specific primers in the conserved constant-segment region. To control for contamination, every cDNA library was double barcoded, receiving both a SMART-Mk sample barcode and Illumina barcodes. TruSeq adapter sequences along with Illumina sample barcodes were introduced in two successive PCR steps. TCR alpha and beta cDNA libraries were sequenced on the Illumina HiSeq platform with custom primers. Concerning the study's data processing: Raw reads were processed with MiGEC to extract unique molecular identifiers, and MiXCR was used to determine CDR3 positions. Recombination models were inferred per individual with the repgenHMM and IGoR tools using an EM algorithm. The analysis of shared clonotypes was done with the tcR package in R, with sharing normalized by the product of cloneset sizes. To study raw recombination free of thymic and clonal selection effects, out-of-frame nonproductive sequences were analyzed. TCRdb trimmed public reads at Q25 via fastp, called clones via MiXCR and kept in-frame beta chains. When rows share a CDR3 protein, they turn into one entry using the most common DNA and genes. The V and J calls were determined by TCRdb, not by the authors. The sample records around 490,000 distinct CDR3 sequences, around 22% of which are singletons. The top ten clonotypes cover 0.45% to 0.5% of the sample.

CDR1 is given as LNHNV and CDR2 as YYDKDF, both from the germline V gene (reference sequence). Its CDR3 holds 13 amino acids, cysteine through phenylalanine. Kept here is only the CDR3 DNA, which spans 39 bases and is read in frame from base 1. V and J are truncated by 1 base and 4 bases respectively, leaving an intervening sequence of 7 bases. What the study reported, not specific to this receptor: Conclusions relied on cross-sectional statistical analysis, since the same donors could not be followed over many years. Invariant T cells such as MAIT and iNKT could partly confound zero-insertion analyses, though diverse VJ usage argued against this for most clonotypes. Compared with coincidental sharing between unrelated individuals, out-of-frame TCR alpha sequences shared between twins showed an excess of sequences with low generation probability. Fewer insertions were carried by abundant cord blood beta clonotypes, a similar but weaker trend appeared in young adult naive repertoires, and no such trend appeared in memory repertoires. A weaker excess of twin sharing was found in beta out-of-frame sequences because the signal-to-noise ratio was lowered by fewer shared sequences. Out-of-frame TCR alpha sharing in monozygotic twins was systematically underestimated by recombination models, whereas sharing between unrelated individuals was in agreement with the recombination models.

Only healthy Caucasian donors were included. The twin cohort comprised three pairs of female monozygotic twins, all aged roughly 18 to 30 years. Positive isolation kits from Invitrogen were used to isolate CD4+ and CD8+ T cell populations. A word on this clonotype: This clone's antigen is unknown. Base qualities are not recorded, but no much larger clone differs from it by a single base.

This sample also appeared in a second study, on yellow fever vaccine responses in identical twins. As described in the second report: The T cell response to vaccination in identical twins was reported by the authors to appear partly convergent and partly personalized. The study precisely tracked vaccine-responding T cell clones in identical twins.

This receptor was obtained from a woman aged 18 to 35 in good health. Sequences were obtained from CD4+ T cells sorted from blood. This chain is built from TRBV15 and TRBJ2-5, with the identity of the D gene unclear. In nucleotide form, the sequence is TGTGCCACCAGCAGAGCCCCAGGAGAGACCCAGTACTTC. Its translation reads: CATSRAPGETQYF.